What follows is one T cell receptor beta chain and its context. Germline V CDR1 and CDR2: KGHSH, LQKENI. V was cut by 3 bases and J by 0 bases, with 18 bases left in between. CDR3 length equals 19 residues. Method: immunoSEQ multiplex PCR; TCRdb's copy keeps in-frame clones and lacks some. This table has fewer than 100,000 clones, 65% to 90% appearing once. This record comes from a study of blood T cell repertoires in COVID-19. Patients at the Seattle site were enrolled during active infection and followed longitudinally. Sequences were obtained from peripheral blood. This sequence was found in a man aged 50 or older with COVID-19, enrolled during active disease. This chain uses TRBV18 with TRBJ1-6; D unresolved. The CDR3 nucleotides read TGTGCCAGCTCACCGGAAAACCGGAGAGCTAGCTCCTATAATTCACCCCTCCACTTT. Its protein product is CASSPENRRASSYNSPLHF. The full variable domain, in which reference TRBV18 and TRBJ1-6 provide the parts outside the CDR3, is NAGVMQNPRHLVRRRGQEARLRCSPMKGHSHVYWYRQLPEEGLKFMVYLQKENIIDESGMPKERFSAEFPKEGPSILRIQQVVRGDSAAYFCASSPENRRASSYNSPLHFGNGTRLTVT.